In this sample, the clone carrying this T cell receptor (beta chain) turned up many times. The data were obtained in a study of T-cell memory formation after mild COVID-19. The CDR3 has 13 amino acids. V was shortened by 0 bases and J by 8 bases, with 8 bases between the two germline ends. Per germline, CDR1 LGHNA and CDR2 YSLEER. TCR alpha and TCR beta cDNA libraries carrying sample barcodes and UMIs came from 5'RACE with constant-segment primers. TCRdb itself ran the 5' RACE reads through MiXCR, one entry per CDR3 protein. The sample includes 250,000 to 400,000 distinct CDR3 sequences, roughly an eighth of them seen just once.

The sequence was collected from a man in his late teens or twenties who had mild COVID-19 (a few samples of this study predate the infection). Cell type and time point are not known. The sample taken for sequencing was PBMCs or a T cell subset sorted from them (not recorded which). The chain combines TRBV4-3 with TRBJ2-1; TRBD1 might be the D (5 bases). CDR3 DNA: TGCGCCAGCAGCCAAGATGCAGGGTATGAGCAGTTCTTC. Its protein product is CASSQDAGYEQFF.